This T cell receptor beta chain was sequenced for a study of OX40 agonist ivuxolimab in advanced cancers. Study-wide results and limits: At 0.1 to 3.0 mg/kg, CD4+ and CD8+ blood T cells expanded clonally by week 6.

Some clones are missing from TCRdb's copy, which holds only in-frame ones; the method was immunoSEQ multiplex PCR. The repertoire has some 71,000 clones, 84% of them found once; the top ten carry about 8%. Concerning this clone: Its target is not known.

CDR1 is SEHNR, CDR2 FQNEAQ, per germline (reference sequence). This CDR3 has 16 residues. V lost 4 bases and J lost 2; bases outside the gene matches: 3. This receptor was obtained from an adult with an advanced solid tumor such as melanoma, head and neck, liver or kidney cancer. Source: CD4+ or CD8+ T cells sorted from blood, taken in a trial of the OX40 agonist ivuxolimab. The J gene is TRBJ2-1, the V gene TRBV7-9, with 12 positions matching TRBD1. The CDR3 DNA is TGTGCCAGCAGCTCGGGACAGGGGGCGGCCTACAATGAGCAGTTCTTC. As protein: CASSSGQGAAYNEQFF.